This T cell receptor (beta chain) was identified in a study of cytomegalovirus exposure and HLA in healthy donors. The PCR used 60 Vbeta and 13 Jbeta primers. Libraries were prepared by immunoSEQ multiplex PCR; TCRdb keeps only in-frame clonotypes and omits some of them. This table has approximately 120,000 clones, roughly 82% appearing once. Germline CDR1 is LNHDA and CDR2 is SQIVND (reference sequence). The CDR3 contains 14 residues. V shed 4 bases and J shed 3 bases, with 12 bases lying between them. Material: PBMCs. The receptor was derived from a woman aged 55 to 70 in good health and CMV-seropositive. The chain joins TRBV19 to TRBJ1-2; D unclear. This CDR3 is CASSTSDWDYGYTF. CDR3 bases: TGTGCCAGTAGTACGTCAGACTGGGACTATGGCTACACCTTC.